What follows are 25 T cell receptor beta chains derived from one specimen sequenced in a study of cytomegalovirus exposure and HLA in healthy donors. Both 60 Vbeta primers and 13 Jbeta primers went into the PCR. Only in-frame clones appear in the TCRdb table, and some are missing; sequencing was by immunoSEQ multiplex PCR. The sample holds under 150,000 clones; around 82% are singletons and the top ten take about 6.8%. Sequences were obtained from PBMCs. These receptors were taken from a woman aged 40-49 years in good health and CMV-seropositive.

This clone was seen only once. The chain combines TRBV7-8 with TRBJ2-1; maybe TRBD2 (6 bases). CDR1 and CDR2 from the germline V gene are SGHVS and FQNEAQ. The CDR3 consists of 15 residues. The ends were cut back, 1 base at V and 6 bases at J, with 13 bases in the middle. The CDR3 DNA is TGTGCCAGCAGCTTAGACGGGAGAGTAGGCAATGAGCAGTTCTTC. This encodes CASSLDGRVGNEQFF.

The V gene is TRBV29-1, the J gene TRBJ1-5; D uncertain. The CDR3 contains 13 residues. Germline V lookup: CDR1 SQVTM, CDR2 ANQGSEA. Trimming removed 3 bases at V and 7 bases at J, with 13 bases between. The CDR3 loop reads CSVEAEVGQPQHF. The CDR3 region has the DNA TGCAGCGTTGAGGCAGAGGTCGGCCAGCCCCAGCATTTT.

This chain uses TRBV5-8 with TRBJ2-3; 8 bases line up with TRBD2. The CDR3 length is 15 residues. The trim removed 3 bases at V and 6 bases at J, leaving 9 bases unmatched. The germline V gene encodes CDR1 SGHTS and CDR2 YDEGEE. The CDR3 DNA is TGTGCCAGCAGCTGGGAGGGACTAGTCAGGGATACGCAGTATTTT. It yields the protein CASSWEGLVRDTQYF.

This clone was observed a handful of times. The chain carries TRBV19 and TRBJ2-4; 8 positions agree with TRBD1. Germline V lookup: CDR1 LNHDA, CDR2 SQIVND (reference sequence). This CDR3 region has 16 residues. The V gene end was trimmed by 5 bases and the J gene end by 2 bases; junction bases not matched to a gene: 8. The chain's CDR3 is CASSSWTGWSKNIQYF. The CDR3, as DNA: TGTGCCAGTAGTTCTTGGACAGGGTGGTCCAAAAACATTCAGTACTTC.

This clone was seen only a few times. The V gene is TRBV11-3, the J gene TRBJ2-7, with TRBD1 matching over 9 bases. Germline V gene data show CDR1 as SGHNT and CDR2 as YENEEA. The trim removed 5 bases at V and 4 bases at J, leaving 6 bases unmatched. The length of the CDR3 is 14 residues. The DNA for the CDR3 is TGTGCCAGCAGCCCGGGACAGGGTAGATACGAGCAGTACTTC. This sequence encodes CASSPGQGRYEQYF.

In DNA form, the CDR3 reads TGTGCCAGCAGCTTAAAGGTAGCGGGAGGGTACAATGAGCAGTTCTTC. Translation: CASSLKVAGGYNEQFF. The chain links TRBV7-6 to TRBJ2-1; 11 nucleotides line up with TRBD2. Germline trimming cut 2 bases from V and 4 bases from J; bases unmatched to any gene: 4. Germline V lookup: CDR1 SGHVS, CDR2 FNYEAQ. This CDR3 is built from 16 residues.

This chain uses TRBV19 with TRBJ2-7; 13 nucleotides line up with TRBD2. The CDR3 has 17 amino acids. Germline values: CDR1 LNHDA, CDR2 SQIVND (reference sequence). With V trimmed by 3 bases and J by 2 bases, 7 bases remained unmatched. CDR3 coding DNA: TGTGCCAGTAGTATCCTCCTTACTAGCGGGAGGGCCTACGAGCAGTACTTC. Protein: CASSILLTSGRAYEQYF.

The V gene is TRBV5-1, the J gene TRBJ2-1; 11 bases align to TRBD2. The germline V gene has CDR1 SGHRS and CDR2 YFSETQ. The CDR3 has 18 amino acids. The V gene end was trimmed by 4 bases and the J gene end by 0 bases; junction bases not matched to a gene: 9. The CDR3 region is CASSGPSGRLGSYNEQFF. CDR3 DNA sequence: TGCGCCAGCAGCGGACCTAGCGGGAGGTTGGGCTCCTACAATGAGCAGTTCTTC. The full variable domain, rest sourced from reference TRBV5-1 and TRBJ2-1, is KAGVTQTPRYLIKTRGQQVTLSCSPISGHRSVSWYQQTPGQGLQFLFEYFSETQRNKGNFPGRFSGRQFSNSRSEMNVSTLELGDSALYLCASSGPSGRLGSYNEQFFGPGTRLTVL.

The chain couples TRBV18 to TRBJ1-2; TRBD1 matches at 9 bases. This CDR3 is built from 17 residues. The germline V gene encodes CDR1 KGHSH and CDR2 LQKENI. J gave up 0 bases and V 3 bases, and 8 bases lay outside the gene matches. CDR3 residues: CASSPQEQGATNYGYTF. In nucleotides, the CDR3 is TGTGCCAGCTCACCTCAAGAACAGGGGGCTACTAACTATGGCTACACCTTC.

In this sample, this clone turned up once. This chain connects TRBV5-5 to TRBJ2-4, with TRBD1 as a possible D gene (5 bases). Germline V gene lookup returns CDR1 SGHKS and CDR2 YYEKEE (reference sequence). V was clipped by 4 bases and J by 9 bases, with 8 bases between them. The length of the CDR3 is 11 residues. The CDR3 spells CASSLQVIQYF. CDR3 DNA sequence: TGTGCCAGCAGCCTACAGGTCATTCAGTACTTC.

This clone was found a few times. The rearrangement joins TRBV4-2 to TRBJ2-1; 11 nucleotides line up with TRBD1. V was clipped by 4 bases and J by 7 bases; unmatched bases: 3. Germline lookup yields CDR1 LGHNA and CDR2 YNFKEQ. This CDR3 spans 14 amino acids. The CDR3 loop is CASSRGQGGNEQFF. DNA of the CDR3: TGTGCCAGCAGCCGGGGACAGGGGGGAAATGAGCAGTTCTTC.

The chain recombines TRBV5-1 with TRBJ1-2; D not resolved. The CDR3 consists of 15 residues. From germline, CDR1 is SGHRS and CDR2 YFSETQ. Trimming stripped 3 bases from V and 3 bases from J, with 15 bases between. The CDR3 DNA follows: TGCGCCAGCAGCTCCCTGGGAGATAGCTACTATGGCTACACCTTC. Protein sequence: CASSSLGDSYYGYTF.

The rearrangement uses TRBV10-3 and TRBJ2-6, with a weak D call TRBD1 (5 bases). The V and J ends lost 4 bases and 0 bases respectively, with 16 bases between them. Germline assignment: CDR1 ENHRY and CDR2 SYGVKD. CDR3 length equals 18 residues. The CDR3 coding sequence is TGTGCCATCAGTGGGCGCACAGGTGCCTCCTCTGGGGCCAACGTCCTGACTTTC. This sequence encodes CAISGRTGASSGANVLTF.

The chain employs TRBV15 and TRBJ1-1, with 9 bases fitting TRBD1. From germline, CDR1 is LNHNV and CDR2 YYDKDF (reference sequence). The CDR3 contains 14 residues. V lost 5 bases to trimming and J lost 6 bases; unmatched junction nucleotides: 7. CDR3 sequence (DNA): TGTGCCACCAGCTTGACTAGGACAGGGGCTGAAGCTTTCTTT. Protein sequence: CATSLTRTGAEAFF.

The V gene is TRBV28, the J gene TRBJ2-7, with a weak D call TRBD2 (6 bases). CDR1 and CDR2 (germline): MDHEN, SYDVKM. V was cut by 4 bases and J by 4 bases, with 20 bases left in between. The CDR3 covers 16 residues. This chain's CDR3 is CASSSGGEIVLYEQYF. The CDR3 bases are TGTGCCAGCAGTTCGGGCGGGGAAATAGTACTGTACGAGCAGTACTTC.

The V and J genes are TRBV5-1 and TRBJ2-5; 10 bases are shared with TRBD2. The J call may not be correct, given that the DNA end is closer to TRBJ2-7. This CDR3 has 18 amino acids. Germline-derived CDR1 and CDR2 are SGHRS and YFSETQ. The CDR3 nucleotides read TGCGCCAGCAGCTACTTGGGGACTAGCGTTAGGTCGTACTACGAGCAGTACTTC. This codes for CASSYLGTSVRSYYEQYF.

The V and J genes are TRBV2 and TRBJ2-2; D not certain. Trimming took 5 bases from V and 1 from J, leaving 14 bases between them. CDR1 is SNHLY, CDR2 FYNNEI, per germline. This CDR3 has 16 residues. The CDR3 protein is CASSRDSILNTGELFF. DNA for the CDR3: TGTGCCAGCAGTCGCGACTCAATATTGAACACCGGGGAGCTGTTTTTT.

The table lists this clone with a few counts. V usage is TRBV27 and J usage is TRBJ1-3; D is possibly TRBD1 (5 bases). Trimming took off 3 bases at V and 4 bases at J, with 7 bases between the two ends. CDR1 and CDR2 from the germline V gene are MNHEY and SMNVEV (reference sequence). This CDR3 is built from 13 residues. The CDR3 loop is CASSFRGGNTIYF. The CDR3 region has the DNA TGTGCCAGCAGTTTTAGGGGCGGAAACACCATATATTTT.

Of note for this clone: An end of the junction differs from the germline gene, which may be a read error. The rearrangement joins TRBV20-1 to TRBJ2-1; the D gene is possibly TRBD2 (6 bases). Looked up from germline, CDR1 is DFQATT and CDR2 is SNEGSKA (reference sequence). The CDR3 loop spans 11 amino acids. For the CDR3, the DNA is TGCAGTGCTAGAGTAGGGCGGGGCCAGCTCTTC. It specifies CSARVGRGQLF.

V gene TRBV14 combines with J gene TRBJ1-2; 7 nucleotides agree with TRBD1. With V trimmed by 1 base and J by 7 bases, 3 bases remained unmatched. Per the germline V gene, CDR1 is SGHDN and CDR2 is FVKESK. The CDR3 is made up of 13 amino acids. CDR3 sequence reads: CASSQGTGVGYTF. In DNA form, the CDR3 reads TGTGCCAGCAGCCAAGGGACAGGAGTTGGCTACACCTTC.

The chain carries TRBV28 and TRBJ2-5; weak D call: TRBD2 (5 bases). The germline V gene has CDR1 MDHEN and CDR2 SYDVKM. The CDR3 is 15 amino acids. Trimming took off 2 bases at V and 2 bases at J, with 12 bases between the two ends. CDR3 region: CASSLMGVRQETQYF. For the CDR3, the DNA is TGTGCCAGCAGTTTAATGGGAGTGAGGCAAGAGACCCAGTACTTC.

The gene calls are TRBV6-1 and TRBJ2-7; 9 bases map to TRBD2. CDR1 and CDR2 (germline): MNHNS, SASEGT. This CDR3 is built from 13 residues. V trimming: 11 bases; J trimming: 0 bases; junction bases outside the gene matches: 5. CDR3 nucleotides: TGTGCCGCCGCGGGGGGGCGCTCCTACGAGCAGTACTTC. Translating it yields CAAAGGRSYEQYF.

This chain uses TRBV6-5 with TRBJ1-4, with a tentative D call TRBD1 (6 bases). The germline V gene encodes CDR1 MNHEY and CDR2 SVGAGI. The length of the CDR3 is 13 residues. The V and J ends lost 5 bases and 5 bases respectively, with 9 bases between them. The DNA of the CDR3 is TGTGCCAGCAGTAGGACAGTCAATGAAAAACTGTTTTTT. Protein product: CASSRTVNEKLFF.

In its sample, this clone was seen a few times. CDR3 nucleotides: TGTGCCAGCAGTCGGGACAGGGGGCTGTTGAGCTCTACTCACGATGAGCAGTTCTTC. Protein sequence: CASSRDRGLLSSTHDEQFF. This chain joins TRBV7-8 and TRBJ2-1, with 12 positions matching TRBD1. Germline V gives CDR1 SGHVS, CDR2 FQNEAQ. After removal of 6 bases from V and 8 bases from J, the junction contained 20 bases not matched to a gene. This CDR3 is built from 19 residues.

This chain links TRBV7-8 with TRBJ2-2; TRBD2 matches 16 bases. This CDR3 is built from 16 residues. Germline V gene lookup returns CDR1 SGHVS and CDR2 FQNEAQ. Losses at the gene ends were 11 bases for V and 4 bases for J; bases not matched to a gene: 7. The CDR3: CAVPGLAGGVTGELFF. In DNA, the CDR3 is TGTGCCGTACCGGGACTAGCGGGAGGGGTCACCGGGGAGCTGTTTTTT.